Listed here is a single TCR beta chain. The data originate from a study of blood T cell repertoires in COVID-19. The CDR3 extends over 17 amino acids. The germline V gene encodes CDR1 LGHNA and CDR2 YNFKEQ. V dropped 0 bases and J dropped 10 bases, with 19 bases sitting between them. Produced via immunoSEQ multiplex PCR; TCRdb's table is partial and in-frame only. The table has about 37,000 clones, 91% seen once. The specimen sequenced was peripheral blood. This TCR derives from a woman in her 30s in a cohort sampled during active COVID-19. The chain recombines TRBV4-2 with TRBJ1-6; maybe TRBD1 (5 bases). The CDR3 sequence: CASSQEGGEAGISPLHF. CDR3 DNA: TGTGCCAGCAGCCAAGAGGGGGGGGAGGCAGGGATCTCACCCCTCCACTTT.